This TCR beta chain was identified in a study of CD8+ T cells in alopecia areata. Study-wide context: The study gave treated patients oral tofacitinib at 5 to 10 mg twice daily. General study points: Normal scalp had lower clonality than lesional scalp, with alopecia totalis/universalis lesions showing this most strongly.

Alopecia areata patients gave lesional scalp punch biopsies and peripheral blood samples. Sequencing relied on a cDNA template that was reverse transcribed from extracted RNA. The protocol was immunoSEQ multiplex PCR, while the TCRdb copy is restricted to in-frame clones and leaves out a portion. The sample comprises 200,000 or so clones, around 62% of which are singletons, and 0.45% rests with the top ten. Details on this clone: The antigen remains undetermined.

The V segment lost 1 base and the J segment 1 base; nucleotides outside the gene matches: 6. This CDR3 has 15 amino acids. CDR1 is GTSNPN and CDR2 is SVGIG in the germline V gene (reference sequence). The sequence came from a human donor with alopecia areata. The V and J genes are TRBV30 and TRBJ2-7, with 8 nucleotides matching TRBD1. Specimen: CD4+ T cells sorted from blood, collected at week 0. As DNA, the CDR3 is TGTGCCTGGAGTGCTGGACAGGGAATGTCCTACGAGCAGTACTTC. Protein: CAWSAGQGMSYEQYF. The entire variable domain, with the rest obtained from reference TRBV30 and TRBJ2-7, is as follows: SQTIHQWPATLVQPVGSPLSLECTVEGTSNPNLYWYRQAAGRGLQLLFYSVGIGQISSEVPQNLSASRPQDRQFILSSKKLLLSDSGFYLCAWSAGQGMSYEQYFGPGTRLTVT.